Below are 5 T cell receptor beta chains sequenced from a single sample in a study of PD-1 blockade in classical Hodgkin lymphoma. Each of the patients experienced relapse following autologous stem cell transplantation, and their brentuximab vedotin exposure differed. The table came from immunoSEQ multiplex PCR; TCRdb's copy has only in-frame clones and leaves some out. The table has about 150,000 clones, less than 80% seen once; the top ten hold approximately 9.6%. Sequencing was performed on peripheral blood mononuclear cells (PBMCs), taken before the second cycle of nivolumab. Receptor source: a human donor with classical Hodgkin lymphoma.

V and J are TRBV6-6 and TRBJ2-3; 12 bases agree with TRBD2. The CDR3 runs 15 residues. CDR1 is MNHNY, CDR2 SVGAGI, per germline (reference sequence). V lost 7 bases and J lost 14; bases outside the gene matches: 16. CDR3 in DNA: TGTGCCAGCACTAAAGGGACTAGCGGGTCGGCCGCCTCGTATTTT. Its protein is CASTKGTSGSAASYF.

This chain connects TRBV2 to TRBJ1-1; D is uncertain. V gave up 7 bases and J gave up 0 bases, with 12 bases separating them. The CDR3 consists of 14 residues. Germline-derived CDR1 and CDR2 are SNHLY and FYNNEI. This chain's CDR3 is CASTSEIMNTEAFF. Here the CDR3 DNA reads TGTGCCAGCACCTCAGAGATTATGAACACTGAAGCTTTCTTT.

This clone showed up just a few times. The V call is TRBV7-9, the J call TRBJ1-3; D remains unclear. The CDR3 is made up of 16 amino acids. CDR1 is SEHNR, CDR2 FQNEAQ, per germline (reference sequence). Trimming removed 2 bases at V and 0 bases at J, with 11 bases between. CDR3 sequence (DNA): TGTGCCAGCAGCTTACTTGGACTCGACTCTGGAAACACCATATATTTT. Protein: CASSLLGLDSGNTIYF.

This clone appeared once. The junction differs from germline at one of its ends, possibly a read error. This chain joins TRBV13 and TRBJ2-7; 15 bases are a match to TRBD2. There are 13 residues in the CDR3. Germline V gene data show CDR1 as PRHDT and CDR2 as FYEKMQ (reference sequence). CDR3 sequence reads: CASSSGLAGGLVF. The CDR3 DNA is TGTGCCAGCAGCTCCGGACTAGCGGGAGGGCTCGTCTTC.

The rearrangement links TRBV9 to TRBJ2-1, with TRBD2 matching over 7 bases. This CDR3 comprises 14 residues. V lost 0 bases to trimming and J lost 9 bases; unmatched junction nucleotides: 6. Germline V gene data show CDR1 as SGDLS and CDR2 as YYNGEE. The CDR3 DNA reads as TGTGCCAGCAGCGTAGGATACAGCGGGGCTGAGCAGTTCTTC. Protein sequence: CASSVGYSGAEQFF.